Reported below is one T cell receptor (beta chain). As yet, its antigen is unknown. Treatment described: around 19 received Ad26.COV2.S at low or high dose, single or two shots; about 5 received placebo; per-sample allocation not given. Sampling was performed 63 days after the first vaccine or placebo injection. Based in Boston, the donor was an adult of 18-55 years. Germline-derived CDR1 and CDR2 are MNHEY and SVGAGI. The CDR3 is 14 residues long. With 6 bases removed from V and 0 bases from J, the gap between germline ends came to 11 bases. The data derive from a study of Ad26.COV2.S vaccination and SARS-CoV-2 variants. The study's findings and limits: TCR breadth and depth estimates may have understated total T cell responses.

The table came from immunoSEQ multiplex PCR; TCRdb's copy has only in-frame clones and leaves some out. Seen here are some 340,000 clones, about 82% observed once, and the top ten hold 2% to 2.5%. The chain recombines TRBV6-5 with TRBJ1-1; maybe TRBD1 (6 bases). Here the sequenced sample was peripheral blood, taken in a trial of Ad26.COV2.S vaccine versus placebo. The clonotype comes from a person between 18 and 65 years old who received the Ad26.COV2.S COVID-19 vaccine or a placebo. As DNA, the CDR3 is TGTGCCAGCAGCCCAAGGGGGTTGAACACTGAAGCTTTCTTT. It codes for CASSPRGLNTEAFF.